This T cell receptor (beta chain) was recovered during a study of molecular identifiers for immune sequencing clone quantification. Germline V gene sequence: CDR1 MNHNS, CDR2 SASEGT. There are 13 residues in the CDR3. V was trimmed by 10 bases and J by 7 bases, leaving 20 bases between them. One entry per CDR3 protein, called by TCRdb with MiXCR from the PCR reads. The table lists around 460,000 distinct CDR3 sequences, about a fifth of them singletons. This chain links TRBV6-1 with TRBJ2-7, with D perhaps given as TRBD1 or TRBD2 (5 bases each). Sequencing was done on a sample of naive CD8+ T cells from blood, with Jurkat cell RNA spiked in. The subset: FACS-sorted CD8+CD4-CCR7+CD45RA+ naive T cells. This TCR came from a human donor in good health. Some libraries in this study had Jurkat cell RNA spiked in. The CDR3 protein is CATRERGLGEQYF. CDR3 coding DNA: TGTGCCACCAGGGAGAGAGGTCTCGGGGAGCAGTACTTC.